The TCR beta chain described here comes from a study of cytomegalovirus exposure and HLA in healthy donors (dated by TCRdb to about 2017). Regarding the study in general: According to an earlier analysis of around 600 of the donors, 150 million to 200 million T cells yielded approximately 120 million unique TCR beta sequences and 276 Gb of sequence data. The later analysis used no new phenotypic data to find candidate immune exposures, relying instead on TCR beta sequences and their occurrence across donors. Alongside the repertoire data, information on donor age, sex, ethnicity and CMV serostatus was compiled. An early release that covered around 590 HLA-typed donors contained 300 to 350 gigabases of sequencing data and some 87 million unique TCR sequences. Among the approximately 430 genotyped donors, about 83% belonged to the genetic ancestry cluster associated with self-reported Caucasian donors. Every discovery cohort repertoire had been produced on one sequencing platform. Genome-wide SNP genotypes for about 65% of the roughly 700 donors were used in a later genetic analysis, which treated that subset as a discovery cohort. HLA typing covered class I and class II loci at four-digit resolution. The study aimed to test whether cataloging public T cell receptors could reveal signatures of past pathogen exposure. In addition to the first cohort of around 670 subjects, a separate validation cohort of 100 to 150 different subjects was used. The study used immunosequencing to profile the T cell repertoires of approximately 630 subjects and linked those repertoires to cytomegalovirus serostatus. Among about 410 genotyped donors of the cohort, an average of approximately 220,000 unique TCR beta nucleotide sequences was sequenced per donor, of which about 18% were non-productive. In a later analysis, previously published TCR beta repertoires from hundreds of donors were re-analyzed and high-resolution HLA genotyping was added so that TCR occurrence patterns could be studied. About five DR-DQ haplotypes were handled as single units for association and clustering, since linkage in the cohort was strong. To decide whether each TCR beta V gene segment behaved as functional or pseudogenic, an earlier analysis of over 500 of the donors relied on high-throughput TCR beta sequencing. The number of typed donors differed by locus: 629-630 for A, B, C, DRB1 and DQB1; 500 to 550 for DQA1; 600 to 610 for DPA1; and roughly 450 for DPB1. High-throughput TCR immunosequencing, statistical association of individual TCRs with disease status, and machine learning were combined to predict cytomegalovirus infection status.

This clone was detected a few times. Its antigen is still unknown. There are no base qualities to consult, and no much larger clone falls within one base. Points the paper makes about the study in general: Some IMGT-functional V segments, including TRBV6-2 and TRBV6-3, could not be told apart with the 87-base-pair reads, so those segments were excluded. Roughly uniform sequencing depth across donors was assumed in presence/absence analyses, although this assumption may not hold. In a later analysis, several top co-occurrence clusters were reported to appear linked to parvovirus B19, influenza, CMV and Epstein-Barr virus. A later genetic analysis reported fewer N-insertions in productive TCRs among donors in an Asian-associated ancestry cluster than the roughly 700-donor mean. The authors suggested that the approach could potentially be generalized to other disease states and immunological phenotypes. The earlier analysis of around 600 of the donors excluded 15 to 20 rarely observed V segments, including chromosome 9 orphons, because counts were too low. In an earlier analysis of some 500 of the donors, most TCR beta V segments appeared in productive rearrangements about 90% or about 30% of the time, broadly matching IMGT annotations. The sequencing pipeline was judged likely to have produced a cluster of highly shared sequence variants as a technical artifact. A later analysis found that most CMV-associated TCR beta chains appeared HLA-restricted, with HLA associations seemingly driven largely by CMV exposure. A further reported finding was that TCR beta sequences accurately predicted the HLA-A and HLA-B alleles for most subjects in the first cohort. This cohort had only TCR beta chains sequenced, and the lack of alpha or paired-chain data limited which features could be detected. A later analysis associated about 17,000 TCR beta sequences with specific HLA alleles at a false discovery rate of 0.05. In a later analysis, the rate of TCR association differed among HLA loci, with DRB1 alleles having the most associated TCRs and HLA-C alleles having the fewest. The classifier was reported to diagnose cytomegalovirus status with high specificity and sensitivity in both the original cohort and the validation cohort. HLA typing was unavailable for some donors at each locus, so association tests used only the typed subset. When HLA alleles, especially DR and DQ, strongly co-occurred, TCR associations were difficult to assign to individual alleles. Across donors, most TCR sequences were observed very rarely, whereas some public TCRs were present in many individuals. The study gave a list of under 200 TCR beta chains associated with cytomegalovirus. In a later analysis, HLA-associated TCR beta chains showed more clonal expansion and lower generation probabilities than non-associated chains that were equally common. CMV serostatus was the only immune exposure information available for the cohort. Correlated functional status among segregating V segments might reflect linkage disequilibrium, but an unknown experimental factor could not be ruled out. In vitro tests confirmed that a few of the cytomegalovirus-associated TCR beta chains recognize cytomegalovirus antigens. An association between a missense DCLRE1C variant and V-gene and J-gene trimming of TCR beta chains was found in a later genetic analysis and replicated in an independent cohort.

The cohort comprised some 680 healthy bone marrow donors. At the time of sampling, all cohort members were nominally healthy, though unrecorded immune exposures were likely present. The donor was CMV seronegative and belonged to the group of 352 seronegative cohort members. A peripheral blood sample was collected from each donor, and TCR beta sequencing was performed on peripheral blood mononuclear cells. The Qiagen DNeasy Blood Extraction Kit was used to extract genomic DNA from the blood cell samples. The library came from the immunoSEQ multiplex PCR assay. For the multiplex PCR, a mixture combining 60 forward primers for TCR Vbeta segments and 13 reverse primers for TCR Jbeta segments was used. The CDR3 region of rearranged TCR beta genes was amplified from genomic DNA by a multiplex PCR assay. Amplified TCR beta libraries were sequenced as 87-base-pair reads on the Illumina HiSeq System. The published analysis was carried out like this. A later analysis counted about 80 million unique TCR beta chains across the approximately 700 repertoires, and around 12 million of these chains were shared by at least two donors. Raw reads were error-corrected and collapsed into unique sequences with a nearest-neighbor algorithm that merged closely related sequences to remove PCR and sequencing errors. CDR3 sequences were aligned to IMGT reference sequences to assign V, D and J gene segments. For a sequence to be retained, a match of at least six nucleotides to both a V gene segment and a J gene segment was required. Rearrangements were called productive when the CDR3 lacked stop codons and stayed in frame with V and J; all others were non-productive. CDR3 was defined according to IMGT convention as the region running from the second conserved V-encoded cysteine to the conserved J-encoded phenylalanine. In an earlier analysis of around 540 of the donors, sequences lacking an unambiguous match to a single V gene segment were excluded. In an earlier analysis of 587 of the donors, a V segment was called functional when productive rearrangements were above 56.7%, and segregating when the standard deviation between donors exceeded 5%. A statistical classification framework was built to diagnose cytomegalovirus status from the catalog of TCR beta chain sequences. In a later analysis, V and J genes were assigned by comparing TCR nucleotide sequences against IMGT/GENE-DB human TR gene sequences. In a later analysis, CDR3 sequences and most-parsimonious VDJ recombination scenarios were assigned using the TCRdist pipeline. A later analysis defined each TCR beta chain by its CDR3 amino acid sequence plus V-gene family, and excluded reads lacking a unique V-gene family. A later analysis removed several hundred highly shared, low-generation-probability nucleotide sequences to deal with suspected cross-contamination and a sequencing artifact. In a later analysis, a clonal expansion index was calculated for each public chain from normalized within-repertoire ranks of inferred template counts. In a later analysis, generation probabilities were computed with a VDJ recombination model fitted to out-of-frame rearrangements, and the resulting probabilities were checked against IGoR. In a later analysis, TCR-TCR, TCR-HLA and TCR-CMV co-occurrence was scored with hypergeometric tests, and a repertoire-size bias correction was applied to TCR pairs. False discovery rates were estimated in a later analysis by permuting HLA or CMV assignments 20 times. A later analysis grouped co-occurring TCRs with DBSCAN, adding TCRdist sequence similarity when clustering within HLA-allele-positive subsets. Repertoires with fewer than 30,000 or more than 120,000 public chains were left out of co-occurrence clustering, as were about five repertoires with anomalous nucleotide sharing. Here the immuneACCESS table is served through TCRdb, limited to in-frame sequences with V and J called. Missing clones are a known gap in these copies; in checked studies unresolved V genes cover under half, and the rest lacks a known reason. The V and J calls and clone size are taken from that table; D and trimming were inferred from the DNA. The sample data list about 94,000 clones, and roughly 73% of these were observed just once. Of the sample, roughly 3.8% is held by the ten largest clones.

Reading from cysteine to phenylalanine, the CDR3 counts 15 amino acids. The retained sequence is limited to the CDR3, 45 bases, with the frame set at the first base. Per the germline V gene (reference sequence), SEHNR is the CDR1 and FQNEAQ is the CDR2. V loses 3 bases, J loses 6 bases, and the germline ends lie 18 bases apart. This receptor was obtained from a woman aged 40 to 49 in good health and CMV-seronegative. Sequences were obtained from PBMCs. The sequence joins TRBV7-9 to TRBJ2-7; TRBD1 could be the D gene, as 7 bases match. The encoded CDR3 is CASSLQYQGGSEQYF. The DNA is TGTGCCAGCAGCTTGCAGTACCAGGGGGGATCCGAGCAGTACTTC.